The next 29 T cell receptor beta chains were all read from a single sample in a study of response to subunit inactivated influenza vaccine. One entry per CDR3 protein results from TCRdb running MiXCR on the RT-PCR reads. The sample has hundreds of thousands of distinct CDR3 sequences, 15% to 20% seen once. The source was PBMCs from blood, collected about 5 days after vaccination. Receptors originate from a man over 45 who received an inactivated influenza vaccine.

The chain carries TRBV5-5 and TRBJ2-7; TRBD1 matches 7 bases. V lost 0 bases and J lost 0; bases outside the gene matches: 6. The CDR3 runs to 16 residues. CDR1 and CDR2 from the germline V gene are SGHKS and YYEKEE (reference sequence). The CDR3 protein is CASSLGTGRSSYEQYF. Here the CDR3 DNA reads TGTGCCAGCAGCTTGGGGACAGGACGAAGCTCCTACGAGCAGTACTTC.

The chain uses TRBV4-2 and TRBJ2-7; the D is unclear. CDR1 and CDR2 from the germline V gene are LGHNA and YNFKEQ. Trimming pared 0 bases from V and 4 bases from J, leaving 13 bases between. The CDR3 loop spans 15 amino acids. This chain's CDR3 is CASSQDPHQAYEQYF. The CDR3 nucleotides read TGTGCCAGCAGCCAAGATCCGCACCAAGCGTACGAGCAGTACTTC.

This clonotype came up a few times. The rearrangement links TRBV12-3 or TRBV12-4 to TRBJ2-3; maybe TRBD1 (6 bases). Trimming removed 5 bases at V and 5 bases at J, with 17 bases between. CDR3 size: 15 residues. The CDR3 region is CASSPLYRAKDTQYF. The CDR3 DNA sequence: TGTGCCAGCAGTCCTCTCTACAGGGCCAAAGATACGCAGTATTTT.

This clonotype was seen only a few times. The V and J genes are TRBV7-9 and TRBJ2-2; no clear D. The CDR3 is 14 residues long. V was cut by 3 bases and J by 9 bases, with 14 bases left in between. From germline, CDR1 is SEHNR and CDR2 FQNEAQ (reference sequence). The CDR3 DNA reads TGTGCCAGCAGCTTCGACCCCAGAATTCGGGAGCTGTTTTTT. Its translation: CASSFDPRIRELFF.

This clonotype was observed a handful of times. The rearrangement uses TRBV12-3 or TRBV12-4 and TRBJ2-7; no definite D call. Between the trimmed V and J ends, which lost 4 bases and 2 bases, there was a span of 12 bases. The CDR3 totals 14 residues. For the CDR3, the DNA is TGTGCCAGCAGTTCCCACGGATTGCCCTACGAGCAGTACTTC. Protein sequence: CASSSHGLPYEQYF.

This clonotype has only a few counts. The chain carries TRBV6-4 and TRBJ2-2; D call uncertain. Trimming shortened V by 4 bases and J by 4 bases, and 10 bases separated the two germline ends. The length of the CDR3 is 14 residues. In germline, CDR1 is MRHNA, CDR2 SNTAGT. Here the CDR3 reads CASSGSPGTGELFF. The CDR3 DNA reads TGTGCCAGCAGTGGTTCACCGGGCACCGGGGAGCTGTTTTTT.

This clonotype was seen ten or more times. V is TRBV12-3 or TRBV12-4 and J is TRBJ1-5; D is perhaps TRBD1 (6 bases). The V and J ends lost 7 bases and 2 bases respectively, with 18 bases between them. The length of the CDR3 is 16 residues. This CDR3 reads CASTLDQGRGNQPQHF. The CDR3 DNA reads TGTGCCAGCACCTTAGACCAGGGGAGAGGCAATCAGCCCCAGCATTTT.

This clonotype was seen more than once but under ten times. The chain employs TRBV5-1 and TRBJ2-2; D may match TRBD1 or TRBD2 (5 bases each). The germline CDR1 and CDR2 sequences are SGHRS and YFSETQ. This CDR3 comprises 18 residues. The ends were cut back, 2 bases at V and 7 bases at J, with 24 bases in the middle. The DNA of the CDR3 is TGCGCCAGCAGCTTACAAGCCGAGGGACCGGGTCTTGTCGGGGAGCTGTTTTTT. Amino acid sequence: CASSLQAEGPGLVGELFF.

This clonotype occurred a few times. The chain couples TRBV4-3 to TRBJ1-6; D not certain. V gave up 1 base and J gave up 5 bases, with 9 bases separating them. CDR1 is LGHNA and CDR2 is YSLEER in the germline V gene. CDR3 length: 15 amino acids. The CDR3 nucleotides read TGCGCCAGCAGCCAAGGGGTCGGGAATAATTCACCCCTCCACTTT. As protein: CASSQGVGNNSPLHF.

This clonotype has more than one count but fewer than ten. V gene TRBV19 combines with J gene TRBJ1-1; 9 nucleotides match TRBD1. Germline V CDR1 and CDR2: LNHDA, SQIVND (reference sequence). Trimming removed 3 bases from V and 4 bases from J; junction bases left unmatched: 6. The CDR3 is made up of 15 amino acids. CDR3 in DNA: TGTGCCAGTAGTATCCCAAAGACAGGGGGCACTGAAGCTTTCTTT. Its translation is CASSIPKTGGTEAFF. The variable domain in full, completed from reference TRBV19 and TRBJ1-1, reads DGGITQSPKYLFRKEGQNVTLSCEQNLNHDAMYWYRQDPGQGLRLIYYSQIVNDFQKGDIAEGYSVSREKKESFPLTVTSAQKNPTAFYLCASSIPKTGGTEAFFGQGTRLTVV.

CDR3 residues: CASSQDVQVTQYF. The CDR3 DNA reads TGCGCCAGCAGCCAAGATGTTCAGGTTACGCAGTATTTT. This chain joins TRBV4-1 and TRBJ2-3; D gene ambiguous. The CDR3 covers 13 residues. Germline loops: CDR1 MGHRA, CDR2 YSYEKL. With 0 bases removed from V and 8 bases from J, the gap between germline ends came to 9 bases.

This chain uses TRBV19 with TRBJ2-1; 7 bases map to TRBD2. The CDR3 loop spans 19 amino acids. The V gene end was trimmed by 3 bases and the J gene end by 0 bases; junction bases not matched to a gene: 14. Germline lookup yields CDR1 LNHDA and CDR2 SQIVND (reference sequence). The CDR3 DNA reads as TGTGCCAGTAGTATGGGGTCGTGGGAGGGCCTTGGCTCCTACAATGAGCAGTTCTTC. It yields the protein CASSMGSWEGLGSYNEQFF.

This clonotype occurred a few times. DNA for the CDR3: TGCGCCAGCATCCGAACGGGGACGGGGGAAAGGGAGACCCAGTACTTC. Translation gives CASIRTGTGERETQYF. This chain links TRBV5-1 with TRBJ2-5; possibly TRBD2 for D (6 bases). V was cut by 6 bases and J by 5 bases, with 23 bases left in between. The CDR3 spans 16 residues. Germline CDR1 is SGHRS and CDR2 is YFSETQ.

This clonotype was detected ten times or more. J is TRBJ1-2 and V is TRBV27; 9 bases map to TRBD1. The CDR3 covers 13 residues. Germline values: CDR1 MNHEY, CDR2 SMNVEV (reference sequence). The V gene end was trimmed by 5 bases and the J gene end by 6 bases; junction bases not matched to a gene: 4. The CDR3 DNA sequence: TGTGCCAGCAGTCCACAGGGGGCGCATGGCTACACCTTC. Amino acids: CASSPQGAHGYTF.

This clonotype was counted many times. The rearrangement joins TRBV12-3 or TRBV12-4 to TRBJ1-2; 7 bases fit TRBD1. With V trimmed by 6 bases and J by 3 bases, 4 bases remained unmatched. This CDR3 has 13 residues. The CDR3: CASSRDSYYGYTF. The CDR3 DNA reads as TGTGCCAGCAGCAGGGACAGCTACTATGGCTACACCTTC.

The CDR3 here is CASSRLRGGAELFF. In nucleotides, the CDR3 is TGTGCCAGCAGCCGACTGAGGGGGGGGGCGGAGCTGTTTTTT. The chain has TRBV11-2 and TRBJ2-2; tentative D call: TRBD2 (7 bases). Trimming removed 5 bases from V and 10 bases from J, with 17 bases in between. CDR1 and CDR2 (germline): SGHAT, FQNNGV. The CDR3 spans 14 residues.

V and J are TRBV29-1 and TRBJ2-6; the match to TRBD1 covers 12 bases. The CDR3 is 18 residues long. The V gene's germline CDR1 is SQVTM and CDR2 ANQGSEA. The V and J ends lost 6 bases and 3 bases, in that order; junction bases with no gene match: 12. Here the CDR3 reads CSVKARDRGLDGANVLTF. For the CDR3, the DNA is TGCAGCGTGAAAGCCCGGGACAGGGGGCTGGATGGGGCCAACGTCCTGACTTTC.

The chain links TRBV20-1 to TRBJ2-3; D possibly corresponds to TRBD2 (6 bases). This CDR3 contains 15 residues. Germline CDR1 is DFQATT and CDR2 is SNEGSKA (reference sequence). Trimming cost V 4 bases and J 0 bases, with 14 bases left between them. CDR3 loop: CSAIGRGPSTDTQYF. The CDR3 DNA reads as TGCAGTGCTATTGGGCGGGGCCCTAGCACAGATACGCAGTATTTT.

The chain has TRBV9 and TRBJ2-1; 7 positions agree with TRBD2. The CDR3 runs to 13 residues. The V gene's germline CDR1 is SGDLS and CDR2 YYNGEE. Losses at the gene ends were 0 bases for V and 13 bases for J; bases not matched to a gene: 7. The CDR3, as DNA: TGTGCCAGCAGCGTAGGGGAGGGTTACCCCCAGTTCTTC. Translation: CASSVGEGYPQFF. Using reference TRBV9 and TRBJ2-1 for the parts outside the CDR3, the full variable domain is DSGVTQTPKHLITATGQRVTLRCSPRSGDLSVYWYQQSLDQGLQFLIQYYNGEERAKGNILERFSAQQFPDLHSELNLSSLELGDSALYFCASSVGEGYPQFFGPGTRLTVL.

This clonotype was seen a handful of times. CDR3 sequence reads: CASSYSGAGGHNEQFF. The CDR3 nucleotides read TGTGCCAGCAGTTACTCGGGTGCCGGGGGGCACAATGAGCAGTTCTTC. J is TRBJ2-1 and V is TRBV6-5, with D tentatively TRBD2 (7 bases). Germline CDR1 reads MNHEY; CDR2 reads SVGAGI. The CDR3 loop spans 16 amino acids. The germline V and J ends were trimmed by 0 bases and 5 bases, with 14 bases remaining between them.

This clonotype was picked up a small number of times. This chain uses TRBV20-1 with TRBJ2-7; D is uncertain. CDR1 and CDR2 (germline): DFQATT, SNEGSKA (reference sequence). This CDR3 is built from 10 residues. V was cut by 3 bases and J by 9 bases, with 9 bases left in between. This chain's CDR3 is CSARDLGQYF. DNA of the CDR3: TGCAGTGCTAGGGACCTCGGGCAGTACTTC.

This clonotype was recorded many times. The chain employs TRBV9 and TRBJ2-7; 10 nucleotides agree with TRBD2. The CDR3 spans 15 residues. Germline CDR1 SGDLS, CDR2 YYNGEE. With 3 bases clipped from V and 2 bases from J, the junction kept 5 bases outside the gene matches. The CDR3, as DNA: TGTGCCAGCAGCGCCCTAGCGGGGGATACCTACGAGCAGTACTTC. This gives the protein CASSALAGDTYEQYF.

On this clonotype itself: A junction boundary mismatches the germline segment, possibly from a read error. The chain carries TRBV10-3 and TRBJ2-1; TRBD2 matches at 15 bases. This CDR3 contains 12 residues. Germline loops: CDR1 ENHRY, CDR2 SYGVKD. CDR3: CAIGLAGGPGIF. The CDR3 bases are TGTGCCATAGGACTAGCGGGAGGGCCCGGGATCTTC.

The chain has TRBV20-1 and TRBJ2-7, with 14 bases fitting TRBD2. Trimming took 3 bases from V and 0 from J; bases not matched to a gene: 1. Germline CDR1 is DFQATT and CDR2 is SNEGSKA (reference sequence). This CDR3 region has 15 residues. The CDR3 loop is CSASGTSGGSYEQYF. CDR3 in DNA: TGCAGTGCTAGCGGGACTAGCGGGGGCTCCTACGAGCAGTACTTC.

The chain has TRBV12-3 or TRBV12-4 and TRBJ2-2; 7 bases align to TRBD1. V dropped 7 bases and J dropped 6; count of bases not matched to a gene: 8. The CDR3 loop spans 14 amino acids. This chain's CDR3 is CASTENRGSGELFF. The DNA of the CDR3 is TGTGCCAGCACCGAGAACAGGGGCTCCGGGGAGCTGTTTTTT.

This clonotype was found many times. This chain uses TRBV6-1 with TRBJ2-5; D uncertain. The CDR3 sequence is 14 residues long. V lost 0 bases and J 6 bases, leaving 11 bases between the germline ends. Germline V gene lookup returns CDR1 MNHNS and CDR2 SASEGT. CDR3 sequence reads: CASSEAWKGQTQYF. DNA of the CDR3: TGTGCCAGCAGTGAAGCCTGGAAAGGGCAGACCCAGTACTTC.

This clonotype was counted at least ten times. The chain recombines TRBV20-1 with TRBJ2-7, with unresolved D. The CDR3 has 14 residues. Trimming shortened V by 2 bases and J by 0 bases, and 11 bases separated the two germline ends. CDR1 and CDR2 from the germline V gene are DFQATT and SNEGSKA (reference sequence). The CDR3 reads CSARPTRSSYEQYF. The CDR3 DNA reads as TGCAGTGCTAGACCCACCCGGAGCTCCTACGAGCAGTACTTC.

The chain uses TRBV7-9 and TRBJ2-1; TRBD1 or TRBD2 may be the D gene (5 bases each). Germline V gene lookup returns CDR1 SEHNR and CDR2 FQNEAQ (reference sequence). Trimming took off 1 base at V and 3 bases at J, with 16 bases between the two ends. CDR3 length equals 17 residues. The CDR3 loop is CASSLGEPGRGYNEQFF. The CDR3 coding sequence is TGTGCCAGCAGCTTAGGGGAACCGGGACGGGGCTACAATGAGCAGTTCTTC.

This clonotype has just a few counts. The chain links TRBV6-1 to TRBJ2-7, with unresolved D. The V end lost 5 bases, the J end lost 1 base, and 12 bases lay between the germline ends. The CDR3 sequence is 14 residues long. Per germline, CDR1 MNHNS and CDR2 SASEGT. The CDR3, as DNA: TGTGCCAGCAGTCAGACACTGGTGTCCTACGAGCAGTACTTC. Translation: CASSQTLVSYEQYF.